This T cell receptor (beta chain) was sequenced for a study of somatic mutations in cytotoxic T cells in rheumatoid arthritis. As for the study in general: Flow sorting yielded some V beta antibody-stained T-cell populations at nearly 100% purity, among them V beta1+ cells sequenced for TCRB.

The CD4+ and CD8+ fractions came from positive magnetic bead selection and were purity-checked by flow cytometry. Method: immunoSEQ multiplex PCR; TCRdb's copy keeps in-frame clones and lacks some. The table records under 2,500 clones, about 85% of them present only once. For this clone: Its cognate antigen is unknown.

This CDR3 region has 16 residues. Trimming cost V 5 bases and J 3 bases, with 20 bases left between them. Per the germline V gene, CDR1 is SNHLY and CDR2 is FYNNEI. Study-level results: The study found CD8+ clonality increased with age in rheumatoid arthritis patients, not healthy controls. Clonality of CD8+ T cells, which was compared between rheumatoid arthritis patients and age-matched healthy controls, did not differ significantly.

Sequences were obtained from CD8+ T cells sorted from blood. This receptor was obtained from a man aged 55 to 70 with rheumatoid arthritis. The chain couples TRBV2 to TRBJ2-7, with D maybe TRBD2 (7 bases). CDR3 in amino acids: CASSSVGGAKGYEQYF. CDR3 nucleotides: TGTGCCAGCAGTTCCGTGGGGGGGGCCAAGGGCTACGAGCAGTACTTC.